The 30 T cell receptor beta chains listed next were all sequenced from one sample in a study of Ad26.COV2.S vaccination and SARS-CoV-2 variants (dated by TCRdb to the early 2020s). Libraries were made using the immunoSEQ multiplex PCR assay. TCRdb's version of the immuneACCESS table is confined to in-frame rearrangements and falls short of the full clone set. An unresolved V gene accounts for under half of the shortfall where checked; the remainder is of unknown origin. The sample table lists approximately 500,000 clones, 70% to 90% of them with a count of one. Roughly 13% of the sample comes from the top ten. The treatment or condition tag for this specimen amounts to: over 15 received Ad26.COV2.S at low or high dose, single or two shots; roughly five received placebo; per-sample allocation not given. For vaccine and placebo recipients, repertoires were sequenced using samples collected on day 63 after the first injection.

The sample in question was peripheral blood, obtained in a trial of Ad26.COV2.S vaccine versus placebo. Receptors were obtained from a person between 18 and 65 years old who received the Ad26.COV2.S COVID-19 vaccine or a placebo.

With respect to this clone: Other nucleotide sequences in the sample specify the same CDR3. The V gene is TRBV18, the J gene TRBJ2-7; D is undetermined. The length of the CDR3 is 11 residues. The V and J ends lost 3 bases and 4 bases respectively, with 4 bases between them. Germline lookup yields CDR1 KGHSH and CDR2 LQKENI. The CDR3 loop reads CASSPGYEQYF. CDR3 DNA sequence: TGTGCCAGCTCACCCGGATACGAGCAGTACTTC. The full variable domain, completed using reference TRBV18 and TRBJ2-7, is NAGVMQNPRHLVRRRGQEARLRCSPMKGHSHVYWYRQLPEEGLKFMVYLQKENIIDESGMPKERFSAEFPKEGPSILRIQQVVRGDSAAYFCASSPGYEQYFGPGTRLTVT.

J is TRBJ2-3 and V is TRBV19, with 7 bases matching TRBD1. V gave up 9 bases and J gave up 4 bases; unmatched junction bases: 4. Germline CDR1 reads LNHDA; CDR2 reads SQIVND (reference sequence). There are 12 residues in the CDR3. The CDR3 loop reads CASRQGADTQYF. As DNA, the CDR3 is TGTGCCAGCCGACAGGGAGCAGATACGCAGTATTTT.

Only a few counts were recorded for this clone. The chain recombines TRBV6-5 with TRBJ2-7, with 11 positions matching TRBD2. The ends lost 6 bases at V and 3 bases at J; junction bases unmatched: 4. The CDR3 runs to 14 residues. Germline V gives CDR1 MNHEY, CDR2 SVGAGI. CDR3 DNA: TGTGCCAGCAGAACTAGCGGGAGCCGCTACGAGCAGTACTTC. Its protein is CASRTSGSRYEQYF.

Only one count was recorded for this clone. J is TRBJ1-5 and V is TRBV6-2 or TRBV6-3, with 8 bases matching TRBD1. This CDR3 is 15 amino acids long. J was trimmed by 2 bases and V by 4 bases; bases with no gene match: 4. CDR1 and CDR2 (germline): MNHEY, SVGEGT. This CDR3 is CASSWTGTGNQPQHF. CDR3 in DNA: TGTGCCAGCAGTTGGACAGGGACGGGCAATCAGCCCCAGCATTTT.

The chain employs TRBV27 and TRBJ2-1; no definite D call. V lost 3 bases and J lost 5, with 8 bases in between. Germline V gene data show CDR1 as MNHEY and CDR2 as SMNVEV (reference sequence). There are 13 residues in the CDR3. In DNA, the CDR3 is TGTGCCAGCAGTTTTTCCTGGGACAATGAGCAGTTCTTC. This encodes CASSFSWDNEQFF.

The genes are TRBV7-2 and TRBJ1-6; 9 bases are shared with TRBD1. V shed 5 bases, J shed 10 bases, and the junction held 3 bases outside the gene matches. This CDR3 has 13 amino acids. Germline assignment: CDR1 SGHTA and CDR2 FQGNSA. The CDR3 region is CASSPGQGSPLHF. CDR3 bases: TGTGCCAGCAGCCCCGGACAGGGGTCACCCCTCCACTTT.

The chain carries TRBV7-2 and TRBJ2-3, with D unclear. The CDR3 covers 15 residues. With 1 base removed from V and 0 bases from J, the gap between germline ends came to 8 bases. Germline V gene sequence: CDR1 SGHTA, CDR2 FQGNSA. CDR3 region: CASSLDRPSTDTQYF. CDR3 sequence (DNA): TGTGCCAGCAGCTTAGATCGGCCTAGCACAGATACGCAGTATTTT.

This chain uses TRBV9 with TRBJ2-7; 8 bases map to TRBD2. Germline V gene sequence: CDR1 SGDLS, CDR2 YYNGEE. V dropped 0 bases and J dropped 2; count of bases not matched to a gene: 10. CDR3 size: 17 residues. This chain's CDR3 is CASSVAVSGLEAYEQYF. In DNA, the CDR3 is TGTGCCAGCAGCGTAGCTGTCTCGGGACTAGAAGCCTACGAGCAGTACTTC.

The chain carries TRBV30 and TRBJ2-1, with 7 bases matching TRBD2. Unmatched junction bases numbered 11, after V lost 5 bases and J lost 7 bases. CDR3 length: 14 amino acids. Looked up from germline, CDR1 is GTSNPN and CDR2 is SVGIG (reference sequence). Written as DNA, the CDR3 is TGTGCCTGGGGTAGAGGCGGGAGTCGGAATGAGCAGTTCTTC. Translated, it gives CAWGRGGSRNEQFF.

The V call is TRBV5-4, the J call TRBJ2-3; D ambiguous. The CDR3 contains 15 residues. Trimming took 2 bases from V and 0 from J, leaving 10 bases between them. Germline V gene lookup returns CDR1 SGHNT and CDR2 YYREEE (reference sequence). The CDR3 protein is CASSFRAPSTDTQYF. DNA for the CDR3: TGTGCCAGCAGCTTTCGGGCACCTAGCACAGATACGCAGTATTTT.

This sequence joins TRBV28 and TRBJ1-2; 7 positions match TRBD1. The CDR3 has 15 amino acids. Germline V gives CDR1 MDHEN, CDR2 SYDVKM. J gave up 0 bases and V 5 bases, and 6 bases lay outside the gene matches. The CDR3 DNA reads as TGTGCCAGCAGTGAAAGGACAGGACCTAACTATGGCTACACCTTC. Amino acids: CASSERTGPNYGYTF.

This chain connects TRBV5-1 to TRBJ2-7, with D unresolved. Germline V gene lookup returns CDR1 SGHRS and CDR2 YFSETQ. This CDR3 is 13 amino acids long. V lost 2 bases to trimming and J lost 4 bases, with 10 bases between them. CDR3 bases: TGCGCCAGCAGCTTCTTGGGCAGATACGAGCAGTACTTC. Residues: CASSFLGRYEQYF. The full variable domain, its missing parts supplied by reference TRBV5-1 and TRBJ2-7, is KAGVTQTPRYLIKTRGQQVTLSCSPISGHRSVSWYQQTPGQGLQFLFEYFSETQRNKGNFPGRFSGRQFSNSRSEMNVSTLELGDSALYLCASSFLGRYEQYFGPGTRLTVT.

The V and J genes are TRBV11-3 and TRBJ2-7; D may be TRBD1 (5 bases). V gave up 7 bases and J gave up 1 base, with 23 bases separating them. The CDR3 is 17 residues long. CDR1 SGHNT and CDR2 YENEEA come from the germline V gene. CDR3 amino acids: CASTHPNRPPGSYEQYF. The CDR3 coding sequence is TGTGCCAGCACCCACCCGAACAGGCCCCCCGGTTCCTACGAGCAGTACTTC.

The gene calls are TRBV30 and TRBJ1-2; unclear D gene. The CDR3 spans 14 residues. V was pared by 2 bases and J by 8 bases, with 18 bases between. Germline values: CDR1 GTSNPN, CDR2 SVGIG (reference sequence). The chain's CDR3 is CAWSKRRLGIGYTF. Here the CDR3 DNA reads TGTGCCTGGAGTAAACGGCGCCTGGGGATCGGCTACACCTTC.

The chain carries TRBV5-4 and TRBJ2-3, with D possibly called TRBD1 or TRBD2 (6 bases each). The germline CDR1 and CDR2 sequences are SGHNT and YYREEE (reference sequence). With 3 bases removed from V and 1 base from J, the gap between germline ends came to 18 bases. The CDR3 is 17 amino acids. CDR3 in amino acids: CASSSGGYRGGTDTQYF. The CDR3 DNA reads TGTGCCAGCAGCTCCGGAGGGTATAGGGGGGGCACAGATACGCAGTATTTT.

V usage is TRBV7-8 and J usage is TRBJ2-2; no reliable D call. V dropped 6 bases and J dropped 5 bases, with 13 bases sitting between them. Germline V gene sequence: CDR1 SGHVS, CDR2 FQNEAQ. There are 14 residues in the CDR3. The CDR3 region has the DNA TGTGCCAGCAGAGGTATGGTCGGGACCGGGGAGCTGTTTTTT. It translates to CASRGMVGTGELFF.

The chain recombines TRBV7-8 with TRBJ2-3, with D unclear. The V end was cut by 5 bases, the J end by 4 bases, with 4 bases between. This CDR3 contains 11 residues. The germline CDR1 and CDR2 sequences are SGHVS and FQNEAQ. The CDR3 region has the DNA TGTGCCAGCAGCCCCGCAGATACGCAGTATTTT. Protein: CASSPADTQYF.

This clone has more than one count but fewer than ten. V and J are TRBV5-1 and TRBJ2-5; tentatively, D is TRBD1 (5 bases). The germline gives CDR1 SGHRS, CDR2 YFSETQ. Trimming removed 0 bases at V and 5 bases at J, with 26 bases between. The CDR3 sequence is 19 residues long. The CDR3 spells CASSLAIRASQGRGETQYF. The CDR3 DNA sequence: TGCGCCAGCAGCTTGGCCATTAGGGCCAGCCAGGGCCGTGGGGAGACCCAGTACTTC.

The genes are TRBV4-3 and TRBJ2-1, with 14 nucleotides matching TRBD2. Germline V gene data show CDR1 as LGHNA and CDR2 as YSLEER. This CDR3 comprises 20 residues. V lost 1 base and J lost 2; bases outside the gene matches: 10. DNA for the CDR3: TGCGCCAGCAGCCAAGGGTGGGGGACTAGCGGGAGTGTGGCCTACAATGAGCAGTTCTTC. Translating it yields CASSQGWGTSGSVAYNEQFF.

J is TRBJ1-5 and V is TRBV6-6; D is ambiguous. The CDR3 runs 10 residues. Trimming cost V 7 bases and J 7 bases, with 5 bases left between them. Looked up from germline, CDR1 is MNHNY and CDR2 is SVGAGI (reference sequence). CDR3 protein: CASNPQPQHF. In DNA, the CDR3 is TGTGCCAGCAACCCACAGCCCCAGCATTTT.

This chain's CDR3 is CATSDPSRASGRALETQYF. CDR3 nucleotides: TGTGCCACCAGTGACCCCTCAAGGGCTAGCGGGAGGGCCTTGGAGACCCAGTACTTC. This chain connects TRBV24-1 to TRBJ2-5, with 12 nucleotides matching TRBD2. The V segment lost 4 bases and the J segment 5 bases; nucleotides outside the gene matches: 16. Looked up from germline, CDR1 is KGHDR and CDR2 is SFDVKD. CDR3 length: 19 residues.

The genes are TRBV6-6 and TRBJ2-7; possibly TRBD2 for D (6 bases). The germline V and J ends were trimmed by 6 bases and 5 bases, with 23 bases remaining between them. CDR1 and CDR2 from the germline V gene are MNHNY and SVGAGI (reference sequence). This CDR3 contains 16 residues. The CDR3 spells CASSRPLGGKVHEQYF. In nucleotides, the CDR3 is TGTGCCAGCAGCCGGCCGTTGGGAGGCAAGGTGCACGAGCAGTACTTC.

The chain carries TRBV19 and TRBJ1-2; 7 nucleotides agree with TRBD1. The V segment lost 7 bases and the J segment 1 base; nucleotides outside the gene matches: 3. This CDR3 region has 13 residues. Germline loops: CDR1 LNHDA, CDR2 SQIVND (reference sequence). CDR3 coding DNA: TGTGCCAGTAAGGCAGGGGGTAACTATGGCTACACCTTC. This sequence encodes CASKAGGNYGYTF.

This chain links TRBV7-6 with TRBJ2-5; no clear D. CDR1 is SGHVS, CDR2 FNYEAQ, per germline. This CDR3 contains 15 residues. V was clipped by 1 base and J by 3 bases, with 12 bases between them. The CDR3, as DNA: TGTGCCAGCAGCTTAGGCGGCAGAACCAAAGAGACCCAGTACTTC. This sequence encodes CASSLGGRTKETQYF.

The genes are TRBV7-9 and TRBJ1-6, with D possibly matching TRBD1 (5 bases). Trimming left V 2 bases short and J 8 bases short, with 10 bases between. The germline V gene encodes CDR1 SEHNR and CDR2 FQNEAQ (reference sequence). The CDR3 has 14 amino acids. The CDR3 bases are TGTGCCAGCAGCTTACCAGGGATCTATTCACCCCTCCACTTT. This codes for CASSLPGIYSPLHF.

The genes are TRBV5-1 and TRBJ2-3; TRBD2 agrees at 8 bases. Germline V gene sequence: CDR1 SGHRS, CDR2 YFSETQ. V was pared by 5 bases and J by 2 bases, with 16 bases of the junction left unmatched. The CDR3 is 18 residues long. DNA of the CDR3: TGCGCCAGCAGTCCACATCTCCCAGCGGGAGTGGCCACAGATACGCAGTATTTT. The encoded protein is CASSPHLPAGVATDTQYF.

The chain employs TRBV7-2 and TRBJ1-1; TRBD1 might be the D (5 bases). Germline lookup yields CDR1 SGHTA and CDR2 FQGNSA. The V and J ends lost 3 bases and 0 bases respectively, with 11 bases between them. This CDR3 region has 15 residues. The CDR3 nucleotides are TGTGCCAGCAGCTTCTCGGGGGGGATGAACACTGAAGCTTTCTTT. It specifies CASSFSGGMNTEAFF.

The chain combines TRBV9 with TRBJ2-1, with TRBD2 matching over 15 bases. V dropped 3 bases and J dropped 9; count of bases not matched to a gene: 4. Germline-derived CDR1 and CDR2 are SGDLS and YYNGEE. The CDR3 spans 15 residues. CDR3 in amino acids: CASSAGTSGRFEQFF. Written as DNA, the CDR3 is TGTGCCAGCAGCGCAGGGACTAGCGGGAGGTTTGAGCAGTTCTTC.

The chain recombines TRBV6-1 with TRBJ1-2, with 9 positions matching TRBD1. With V trimmed by 1 base and J by 7 bases, 4 bases remained unmatched. Germline V gene sequence: CDR1 MNHNS, CDR2 SASEGT. This CDR3 is built from 14 residues. The CDR3 coding sequence is TGTGCCAGCAGTGAAGACAGGGGGCGGGTTGGCTACACCTTC. This gives the protein CASSEDRGRVGYTF.

V is TRBV7-9 and J is TRBJ2-7; no firm D call. Between the trimmed V and J ends, which lost 5 bases and 2 bases, there was a span of 10 bases. In germline, CDR1 is SEHNR, CDR2 FQNEAQ (reference sequence). CDR3 length equals 13 residues. CDR3 region: CASSPPSPYEQYF. CDR3 coding DNA: TGTGCCAGCAGCCCCCCGTCCCCCTACGAGCAGTACTTC.